What follows are 20 T cell receptor beta chains derived from one specimen sequenced in a study of cytomegalovirus exposure and HLA in healthy donors. The table came from immunoSEQ multiplex PCR; TCRdb's copy has only in-frame clones and leaves some out. The profile shows about 160,000 clones, over 85% of them singletons. Sequenced: PBMCs. Source of these receptors: a woman under 30 in good health and CMV-seropositive.

The DNA of the CDR3 is TGTGCCAGCAGTGTGGGCAGAGCCCAGCCCCAGCATTTT. Translation gives CASSVGRAQPQHF. The chain couples TRBV27 to TRBJ1-5; D gene unclear. V dropped 5 bases and J dropped 7 bases, with 12 bases sitting between them. Looked up from germline, CDR1 is MNHEY and CDR2 is SMNVEV (reference sequence). The CDR3 loop spans 13 amino acids.

The V gene is TRBV29-1, the J gene TRBJ2-1, with a possible D match to TRBD2 (6 bases). V dropped 7 bases and J dropped 7 bases, with 14 bases sitting between them. There are 12 residues in the CDR3. CDR1 is SQVTM and CDR2 is ANQGSEA in the germline V gene. For the CDR3, the DNA is TGCAGCGCCCCTTTGGGAGGTAATGAGCAGTTCTTC. It translates to CSAPLGGNEQFF.

The chain uses TRBV7-8 and TRBJ1-5; D gene uncertain. Germline V gene lookup returns CDR1 SGHVS and CDR2 FQNEAQ. The CDR3 runs to 13 residues. Trimming cost V 3 bases and J 7 bases, with 10 bases left between them. The CDR3 here is CASSFDISQPQHF. CDR3 nucleotide sequence: TGTGCCAGCAGCTTCGACATATCCCAGCCCCAGCATTTT.

This chain joins TRBV4-1 and TRBJ1-1, with D unclear. The V gene lost 0 bases and the J gene lost 0 bases, with 8 bases spanning the gap. Germline CDR1 is MGHRA and CDR2 is YSYEKL. The CDR3 sequence is 15 residues long. CDR3 residues: CASSQDADLNTEAFF. The CDR3 DNA is TGCGCCAGCAGCCAAGACGCAGATCTGAACACTGAAGCTTTCTTT.

The V call is TRBV7-2, the J call TRBJ2-3; D not resolved. V was shortened by 6 bases and J by 4 bases, with 8 bases between the two germline ends. The CDR3 runs to 12 residues. Germline V gene sequence: CDR1 SGHTA, CDR2 FQGNSA. The CDR3 region is CASSSSPDTQYF. The CDR3 DNA is TGTGCCAGCAGTTCCTCCCCAGATACGCAGTATTTT.

DNA of the CDR3: TGTGCCAGCAGCGCCGAGGGAGGACTAGCACATGAGCAGTTCTTC. Its protein is CASSAEGGLAHEQFF. The rearrangement links TRBV9 to TRBJ2-1, with 8 bases identical to TRBD2. The CDR3 consists of 15 residues. The V gene's germline CDR1 is SGDLS and CDR2 YYNGEE. V trimming: 3 bases; J trimming: 8 bases; junction bases outside the gene matches: 10.

This clone was observed a single time. The chain uses TRBV18 and TRBJ2-1, with 7 bases aligning to TRBD1. This CDR3 is built from 16 residues. The germline V gene encodes CDR1 KGHSH and CDR2 LQKENI. With V trimmed by 2 bases and J by 7 bases, 11 bases remained unmatched. The CDR3 sequence is CASSPFRKGAENEQFF. DNA of the CDR3: TGTGCCAGCTCACCATTCAGGAAGGGGGCTGAGAATGAGCAGTTCTTC.

The chain joins TRBV29-1 to TRBJ2-3, with 11 bases aligning to TRBD2. The V gene end was trimmed by 4 bases and the J gene end by 3 bases; junction bases not matched to a gene: 3. Germline V gene sequence: CDR1 SQVTM, CDR2 ANQGSEA. CDR3 length equals 14 residues. CDR3: CSVGSSGRTDTQYF. CDR3 coding DNA: TGCAGCGTTGGGTCTAGCGGGAGGACAGATACGCAGTATTTT.

This clone was seen more than once but under ten times. This chain connects TRBV2 to TRBJ2-7; D is unclear. Germline CDR1 reads SNHLY; CDR2 reads FYNNEI. With 2 bases removed from V and 5 bases from J, the gap between germline ends came to 10 bases. The CDR3 runs to 13 residues. The CDR3 DNA reads as TGTGCCAGCAGTGAAACTTCCTACGACGAGCAGTACTTC. Its protein is CASSETSYDEQYF.

The chain links TRBV4-3 to TRBJ1-5; D may be TRBD1 (5 bases). CDR1 and CDR2 from the germline V gene are LGHNA and YSLEER. The V gene lost 3 bases and the J gene lost 7 bases, with 16 bases spanning the gap. The CDR3 contains 15 residues. CDR3 amino acids: CASSQIYKGYQPQHF. In DNA, the CDR3 is TGCGCCAGCAGCCAGATCTACAAGGGGTACCAGCCCCAGCATTTT.

The chain couples TRBV4-3 to TRBJ2-1; TRBD2 aligns across 9 bases. J gave up 4 bases and V 1 base, and 5 bases lay outside the gene matches. The CDR3 runs 16 residues. The germline CDR1 and CDR2 sequences are LGHNA and YSLEER. The CDR3 DNA sequence: TGCGCCAGCAGCCAAGTTAGCGGGAGCCGATACAATGAGCAGTTCTTC. Amino acid sequence: CASSQVSGSRYNEQFF.

The CDR3 sequence is CASSRGIGTGEYEQYF. The CDR3 DNA reads as TGTGCCAGCTCACGGGGAATCGGGACAGGGGAGTACGAGCAGTACTTC. The chain employs TRBV18 and TRBJ2-7, with 10 nucleotides matching TRBD1. The CDR3 covers 16 residues. Germline CDR1 is KGHSH and CDR2 is LQKENI. J lost 4 bases, V lost 4 bases, and 10 bases had no gene match.

The V gene is TRBV27, the J gene TRBJ2-3; D is unresolved. This CDR3 spans 14 amino acids. The V gene lost 0 bases and the J gene lost 1 base, with 5 bases spanning the gap. CDR1 is MNHEY, CDR2 SMNVEV, per germline (reference sequence). This chain's CDR3 is CASSLSPGTDTQYF. The DNA of the CDR3 is TGTGCCAGCAGTTTATCCCCGGGCACAGATACGCAGTATTTT.

The V and J genes are TRBV30 and TRBJ1-1; 7 bases match TRBD1. Germline CDR1 reads GTSNPN; CDR2 reads SVGIG (reference sequence). V shed 6 bases and J 11 bases; nucleotides not matched to a gene: 6. This CDR3 is 10 amino acids long. CDR3 in DNA: TGTGCCTGTGAGGGGGCTTGGGCTTTCTTT. Its protein product is CACEGAWAFF.

The CDR3 protein is CASSLPGTASTDTQYF. The DNA of the CDR3 is TGTGCCAGCAGTTTACCAGGGACAGCTAGCACAGATACGCAGTATTTT. The rearrangement joins TRBV28 to TRBJ2-3, with TRBD1 matching 7 bases. Trimming removed 2 bases from V and 0 bases from J; junction bases left unmatched: 5. Germline CDR1 and CDR2: MDHEN and SYDVKM. CDR3 size: 16 residues.

This rearrangement joins TRBV6-5 to TRBJ2-7; D gene unclear. The V gene's germline CDR1 is MNHEY and CDR2 SVGAGI. V gave up 5 bases and J gave up 9 bases, with 20 bases separating them. The CDR3 spans 14 residues. CDR3 nucleotides: TGTGCCAGCAGTACGCGGAGCCTAGGAGCCGGGCAGTACTTC. This gives the protein CASSTRSLGAGQYF.

The chain uses TRBV20-1 and TRBJ2-1, with D possibly being TRBD2 (6 bases). Germline-derived CDR1 and CDR2 are DFQATT and SNEGSKA (reference sequence). Trimming removed 3 bases at V and 9 bases at J, with 9 bases between. The CDR3 length is 11 residues. The CDR3 loop is CSASMRGEQFF. The CDR3 region has the DNA TGCAGTGCTAGTATGCGGGGTGAGCAGTTCTTC.

This chain joins TRBV9 and TRBJ2-1, with D perhaps matching TRBD2 (6 bases). The CDR3 has 17 residues. The germline CDR1 and CDR2 sequences are SGDLS and YYNGEE. With 4 bases removed from V and 5 bases from J, the gap between germline ends came to 22 bases. CDR3 sequence reads: CASSTQKTSPSNNEQFF. DNA for the CDR3: TGTGCCAGCAGCACCCAGAAGACTAGTCCCTCGAACAATGAGCAGTTCTTC.

The rearrangement uses TRBV4-2 and TRBJ2-5; 7 bases agree with TRBD1. The trim removed 4 bases at V and 4 bases at J, leaving 3 bases unmatched. CDR1 LGHNA and CDR2 YNFKEQ come from the germline V gene. This CDR3 is built from 13 residues. The DNA for the CDR3 is TGTGCCAGCAGCCGGGGACAGATAGAGACCCAGTACTTC. This encodes CASSRGQIETQYF.

The CDR3 sequence: CASSLDGGYTF. The CDR3, as DNA: TGTGCCAGCAGCTTAGACGGTGGCTACACCTTC. This chain connects TRBV7-2 to TRBJ1-2; no definite D call. This CDR3 is 11 amino acids long. The V gene's germline CDR1 is SGHTA and CDR2 FQGNSA. Trimming shortened V by 1 base and J by 7 bases, and 4 bases separated the two germline ends.